Sequencing of this T cell receptor beta chain was carried out in a study of T-cell reconstitution after alpha-beta-depleted transplantation in children. This clonotype was found many times. Germline CDR1 reads SGHTA; CDR2 reads FQGTGA. This CDR3 is 13 amino acids long. The ends were cut back, 4 bases at V and 4 bases at J, with 10 bases in the middle. Unique molecular identifiers featured in how the TCRbeta library was prepared. TCRdb re-called the PCR reads through MiXCR, storing one row per CDR3 protein. The repertoire holds 190,000 or so distinct CDR3 sequences, 5% to 6.5% seen once, with roughly 4.5% in the top ten.

The starting material was PBMCs, obtained before TCRalphabeta/CD19-depleted stem cell transplant. The rearrangement joins TRBV7-3 to TRBJ2-5; the D gene is possibly TRBD2 (6 bases). The TCR comes from a girl less than two years old with combined immunodeficiency, due to receive a stem cell transplant. The CDR3 coding sequence is TGTGCCAGCAGCTCGACTAGGGGAGAGACCCAGTACTTC. Its translation is CASSSTRGETQYF.